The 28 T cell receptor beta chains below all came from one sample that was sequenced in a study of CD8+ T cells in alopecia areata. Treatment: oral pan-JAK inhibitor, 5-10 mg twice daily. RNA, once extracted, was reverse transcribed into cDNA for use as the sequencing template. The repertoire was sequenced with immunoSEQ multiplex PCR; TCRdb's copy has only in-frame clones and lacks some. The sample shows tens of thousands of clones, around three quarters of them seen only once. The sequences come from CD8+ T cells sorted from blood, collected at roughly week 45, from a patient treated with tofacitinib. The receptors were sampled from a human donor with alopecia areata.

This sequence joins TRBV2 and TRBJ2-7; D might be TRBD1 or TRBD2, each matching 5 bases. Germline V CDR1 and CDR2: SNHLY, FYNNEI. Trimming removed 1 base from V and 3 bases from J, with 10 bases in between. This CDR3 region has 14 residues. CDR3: CASSEGPRGYEQYF. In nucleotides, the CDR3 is TGTGCCAGCAGTGAAGGGCCGAGGGGCTACGAGCAGTACTTC.

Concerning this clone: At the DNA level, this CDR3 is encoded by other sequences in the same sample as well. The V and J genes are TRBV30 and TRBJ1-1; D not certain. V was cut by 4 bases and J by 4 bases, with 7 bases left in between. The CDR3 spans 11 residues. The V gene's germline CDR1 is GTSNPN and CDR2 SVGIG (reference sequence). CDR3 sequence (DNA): TGTGCCTGGAAAGTGGGCACTGAAGCTTTCTTT. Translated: CAWKVGTEAFF.

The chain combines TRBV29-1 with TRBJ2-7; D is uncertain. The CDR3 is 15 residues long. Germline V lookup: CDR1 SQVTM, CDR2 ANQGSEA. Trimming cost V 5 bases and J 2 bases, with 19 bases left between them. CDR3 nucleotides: TGCAGCGTTCTAGGGCCTCGACTCCCCACCTACGAGCAGTACTTC. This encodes CSVLGPRLPTYEQYF.

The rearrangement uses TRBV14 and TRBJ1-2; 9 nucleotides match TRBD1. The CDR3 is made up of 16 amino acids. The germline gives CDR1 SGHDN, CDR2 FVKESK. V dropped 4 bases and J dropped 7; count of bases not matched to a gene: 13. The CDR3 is CASSPLGTGNYGGYTF. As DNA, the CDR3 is TGTGCCAGCAGCCCACTGGGGACAGGGAATTATGGTGGCTACACCTTC.

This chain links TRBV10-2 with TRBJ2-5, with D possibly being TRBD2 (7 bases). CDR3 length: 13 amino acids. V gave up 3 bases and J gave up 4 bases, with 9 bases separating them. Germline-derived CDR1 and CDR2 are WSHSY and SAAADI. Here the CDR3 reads CASSEGGGETQYF. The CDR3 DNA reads TGCGCCAGCAGTGAAGGGGGGGGAGAGACCCAGTACTTC.

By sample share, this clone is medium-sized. CDR3 amino acids: CAISDPSGGGNQETQYF. The CDR3 nucleotides are TGTGCCATCAGTGACCCTAGCGGGGGGGGGAACCAAGAGACCCAGTACTTC. The chain joins TRBV10-3 to TRBJ2-5, with 12 bases that match TRBD2. The germline CDR1 and CDR2 sequences are ENHRY and SYGVKD. This CDR3 has 17 amino acids. The ends lost 3 bases at V and 0 bases at J; junction bases unmatched: 5.

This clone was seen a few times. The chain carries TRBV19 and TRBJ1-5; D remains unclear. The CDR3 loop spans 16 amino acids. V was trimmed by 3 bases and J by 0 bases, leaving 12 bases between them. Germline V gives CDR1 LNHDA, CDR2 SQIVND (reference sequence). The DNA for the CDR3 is TGTGCCAGTAGTATGGCAGACCTCTATAGCAATCAGCCCCAGCATTTT. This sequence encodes CASSMADLYSNQPQHF.

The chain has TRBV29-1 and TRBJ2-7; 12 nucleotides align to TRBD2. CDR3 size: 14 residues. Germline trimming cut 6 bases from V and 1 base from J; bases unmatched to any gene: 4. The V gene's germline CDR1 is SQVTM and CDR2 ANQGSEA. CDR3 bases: TGCAGCGTCCTGACTAGCGGGGGTTCCTACGAGCAGTACTTC. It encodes CSVLTSGGSYEQYF.

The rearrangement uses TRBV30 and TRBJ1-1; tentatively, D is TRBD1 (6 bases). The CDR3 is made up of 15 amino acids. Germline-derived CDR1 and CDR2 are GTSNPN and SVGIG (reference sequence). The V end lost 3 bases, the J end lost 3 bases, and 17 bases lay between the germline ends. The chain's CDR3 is CAWRPAQGFDTEAFF. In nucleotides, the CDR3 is TGTGCCTGGAGGCCGGCACAGGGTTTTGACACTGAAGCTTTCTTT.

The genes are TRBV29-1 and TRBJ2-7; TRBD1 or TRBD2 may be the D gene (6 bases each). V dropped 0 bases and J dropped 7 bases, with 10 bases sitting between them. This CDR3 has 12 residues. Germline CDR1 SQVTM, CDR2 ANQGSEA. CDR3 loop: CSVEERGDEQYF. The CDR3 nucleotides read TGCAGCGTTGAAGAAAGGGGGGATGAGCAGTACTTC.

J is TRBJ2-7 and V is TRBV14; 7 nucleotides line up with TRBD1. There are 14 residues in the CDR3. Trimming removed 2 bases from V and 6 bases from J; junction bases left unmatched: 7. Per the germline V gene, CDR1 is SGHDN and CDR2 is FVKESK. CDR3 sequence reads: CASSQIGRGTEQYF. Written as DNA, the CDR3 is TGTGCCAGCAGCCAAATTGGCAGGGGGACCGAGCAGTACTTC.

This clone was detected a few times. The CDR3 DNA reads as TGCGCCAGCAGCCAAGGACGTTGGGAAAACGAGCAGTACTTC. It encodes CASSQGRWENEQYF. V usage is TRBV4-3 and J usage is TRBJ2-7, with D unresolved. This CDR3 has 14 residues. Trimming cost V 1 base and J 5 bases, with 12 bases left between them. Germline V gene lookup returns CDR1 LGHNA and CDR2 YSLEER.

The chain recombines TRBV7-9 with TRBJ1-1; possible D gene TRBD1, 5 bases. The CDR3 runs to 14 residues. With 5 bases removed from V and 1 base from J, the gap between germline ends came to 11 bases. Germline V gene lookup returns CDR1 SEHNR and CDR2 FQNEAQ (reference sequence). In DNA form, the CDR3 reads TGTGCCAGCAGCCGAGACAGCTCGAACACTGAAGCTTTCTTT. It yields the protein CASSRDSSNTEAFF. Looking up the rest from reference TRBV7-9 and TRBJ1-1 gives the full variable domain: DTGVSQNPRHKITKRGQNVTFRCDPISEHNRLYWYRQTLGQGPEFLTYFQNEAQLEKSRLLSDRFSAERPKGSFSTLEIQRTEQGDSAMYLCASSRDSSNTEAFFGQGTRLTVV.

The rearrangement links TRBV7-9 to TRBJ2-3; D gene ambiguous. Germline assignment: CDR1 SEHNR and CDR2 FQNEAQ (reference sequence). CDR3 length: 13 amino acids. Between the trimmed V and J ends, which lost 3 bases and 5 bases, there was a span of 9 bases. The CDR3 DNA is TGTGCCAGCAGCTTTCGGACGATAGATACGCAGTATTTT. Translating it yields CASSFRTIDTQYF.

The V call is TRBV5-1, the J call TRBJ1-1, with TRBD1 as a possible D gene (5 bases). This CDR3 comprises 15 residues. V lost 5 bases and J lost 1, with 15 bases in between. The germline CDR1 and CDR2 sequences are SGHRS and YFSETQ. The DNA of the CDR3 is TGCGCCAGCAGGAGATTTGATCAGGGGAACACTGAAGCTTTCTTT. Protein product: CASRRFDQGNTEAFF.

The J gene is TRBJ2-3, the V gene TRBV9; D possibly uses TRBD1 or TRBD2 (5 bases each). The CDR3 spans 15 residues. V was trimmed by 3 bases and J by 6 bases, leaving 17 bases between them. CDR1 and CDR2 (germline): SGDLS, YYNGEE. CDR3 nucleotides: TGTGCCAGCAGCGACCCCGTCCTGGGGGACGATACGCAGTATTTT. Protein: CASSDPVLGDDTQYF.

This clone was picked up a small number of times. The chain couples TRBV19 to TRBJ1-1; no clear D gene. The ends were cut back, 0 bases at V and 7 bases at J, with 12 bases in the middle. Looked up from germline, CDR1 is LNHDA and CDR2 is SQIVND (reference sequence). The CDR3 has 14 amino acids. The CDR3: CASSIDLETFEAFF. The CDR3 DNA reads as TGTGCCAGTAGTATAGATCTCGAGACATTTGAAGCTTTCTTT.

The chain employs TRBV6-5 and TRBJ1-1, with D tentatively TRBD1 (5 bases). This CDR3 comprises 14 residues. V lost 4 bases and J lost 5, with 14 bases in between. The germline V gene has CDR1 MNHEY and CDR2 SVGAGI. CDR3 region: CASSSGGEGTEAFF. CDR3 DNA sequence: TGTGCCAGCAGTTCGGGGGGGGAAGGGACTGAAGCTTTCTTT.

In DNA, the CDR3 is TGTGCCAGCAGCCATAGCGGGGGGGAGATCGCAGATACGCAGTATTTT. Amino acid sequence: CASSHSGGEIADTQYF. The chain links TRBV27 to TRBJ2-3; 11 nucleotides agree with TRBD2. V was clipped by 6 bases and J by 4 bases; unmatched bases: 9. Germline V gene sequence: CDR1 MNHEY, CDR2 SMNVEV (reference sequence). CDR3 length equals 16 residues.

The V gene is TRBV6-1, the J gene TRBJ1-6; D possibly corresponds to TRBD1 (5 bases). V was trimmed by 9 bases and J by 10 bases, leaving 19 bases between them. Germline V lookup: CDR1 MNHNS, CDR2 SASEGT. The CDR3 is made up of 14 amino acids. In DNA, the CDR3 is TGTGCCAGTACCCAGGGTGAAAGGACCTCACCCCTCCACTTT. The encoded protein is CASTQGERTSPLHF.

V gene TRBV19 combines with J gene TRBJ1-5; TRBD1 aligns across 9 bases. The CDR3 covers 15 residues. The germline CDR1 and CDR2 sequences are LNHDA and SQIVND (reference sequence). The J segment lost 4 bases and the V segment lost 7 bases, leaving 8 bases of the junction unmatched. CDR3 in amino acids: CASTPTGTGNQPQHF. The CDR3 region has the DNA TGTGCCAGTACCCCGACCGGGACAGGGAATCAGCCCCAGCATTTT.

This chain's CDR3 is CASSRAGGRETQYF. The DNA for the CDR3 is TGCGCCAGCAGCCGAGCGGGGGGAAGGGAGACCCAGTACTTC. The chain recombines TRBV4-1 with TRBJ2-5, with 9 bases that match TRBD2. The germline V gene has CDR1 MGHRA and CDR2 YSYEKL. This CDR3 spans 14 amino acids. The V segment lost 4 bases and the J segment 5 bases; nucleotides outside the gene matches: 5.

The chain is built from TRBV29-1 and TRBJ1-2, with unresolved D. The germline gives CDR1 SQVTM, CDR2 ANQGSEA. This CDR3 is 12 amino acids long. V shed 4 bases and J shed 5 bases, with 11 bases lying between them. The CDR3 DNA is TGCAGCGTTGTCCAGAGACATTATGGCTACACCTTC. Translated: CSVVQRHYGYTF.

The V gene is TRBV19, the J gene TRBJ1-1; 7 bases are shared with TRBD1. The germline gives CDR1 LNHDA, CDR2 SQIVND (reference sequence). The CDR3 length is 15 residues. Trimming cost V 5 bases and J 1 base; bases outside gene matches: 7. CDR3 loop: CASSSWTGENTEAFF. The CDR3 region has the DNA TGTGCCAGTAGTTCCTGGACAGGAGAGAACACTGAAGCTTTCTTT.

CDR3 sequence (DNA): TGTGCCAGCAGCTTCCCGGGGGGATACAATGAGCAGTTCTTC. This translates into CASSFPGGYNEQFF. This rearrangement joins TRBV7-9 to TRBJ2-1; 7 bases fit TRBD2. CDR3 length: 14 amino acids. The V gene end was trimmed by 3 bases and the J gene end by 4 bases; junction bases not matched to a gene: 3. CDR1 and CDR2 from the germline V gene are SEHNR and FQNEAQ (reference sequence).

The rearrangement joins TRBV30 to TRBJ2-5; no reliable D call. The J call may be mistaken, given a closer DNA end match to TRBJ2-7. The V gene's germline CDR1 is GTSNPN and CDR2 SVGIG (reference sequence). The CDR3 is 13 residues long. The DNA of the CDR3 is TGTGCCTGGAGTGTCCCTACGACCTACGAGCAGTACTTC. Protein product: CAWSVPTTYEQYF.

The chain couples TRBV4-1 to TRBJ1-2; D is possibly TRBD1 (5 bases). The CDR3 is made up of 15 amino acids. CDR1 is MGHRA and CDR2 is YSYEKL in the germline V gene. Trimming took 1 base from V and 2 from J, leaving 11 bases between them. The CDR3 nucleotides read TGCGCCAGCAGCCAAGTCGGAGGGACCAACTATGGCTACACCTTC. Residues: CASSQVGGTNYGYTF.

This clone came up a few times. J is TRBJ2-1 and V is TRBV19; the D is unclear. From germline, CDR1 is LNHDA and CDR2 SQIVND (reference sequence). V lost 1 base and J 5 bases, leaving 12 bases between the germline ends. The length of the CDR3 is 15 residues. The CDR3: CASSIGSVGHNEQFF. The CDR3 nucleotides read TGTGCCAGTAGTATAGGGTCAGTCGGCCACAATGAGCAGTTCTTC.